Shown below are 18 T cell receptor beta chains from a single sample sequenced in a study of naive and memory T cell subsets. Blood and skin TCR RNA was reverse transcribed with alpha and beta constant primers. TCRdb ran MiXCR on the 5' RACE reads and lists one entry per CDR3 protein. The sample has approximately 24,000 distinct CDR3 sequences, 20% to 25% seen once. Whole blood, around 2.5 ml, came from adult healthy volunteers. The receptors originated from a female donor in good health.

CDR3 in DNA: TGTGCCAGCAGTTTAGGAGGGCGGGGGGGCAGTGAGCAGTTCTTC. It encodes CASSLGGRGGSEQFF. The rearrangement joins TRBV27 to TRBJ2-1, with 9 nucleotides matching TRBD2. From germline, CDR1 is MNHEY and CDR2 SMNVEV (reference sequence). J was trimmed by 9 bases and V by 2 bases; bases with no gene match: 8. The length of the CDR3 is 15 residues.

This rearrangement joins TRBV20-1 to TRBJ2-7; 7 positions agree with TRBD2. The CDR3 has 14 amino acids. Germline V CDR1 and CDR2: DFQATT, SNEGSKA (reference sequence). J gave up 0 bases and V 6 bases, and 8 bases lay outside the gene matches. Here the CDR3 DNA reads TGCAGTGCCCGACTAGCCCCGAGCTCCTACGAGCAGTACTTC. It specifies CSARLAPSSYEQYF.

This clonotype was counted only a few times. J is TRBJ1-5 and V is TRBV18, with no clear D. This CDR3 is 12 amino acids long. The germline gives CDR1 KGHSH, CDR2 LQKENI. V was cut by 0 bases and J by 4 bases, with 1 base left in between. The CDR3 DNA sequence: TGTGCCAGCTCACCACCTAATCAGCCCCAGCATTTT. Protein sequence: CASSPPNQPQHF.

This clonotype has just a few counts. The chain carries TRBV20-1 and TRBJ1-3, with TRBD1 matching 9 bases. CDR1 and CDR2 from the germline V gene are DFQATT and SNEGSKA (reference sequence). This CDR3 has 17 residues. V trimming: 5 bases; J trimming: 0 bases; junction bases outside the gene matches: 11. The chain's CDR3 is CSAEGTGYGDSGNTIYF. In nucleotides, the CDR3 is TGCAGTGCTGAGGGGACAGGGTATGGCGACTCTGGAAACACCATATATTTT.

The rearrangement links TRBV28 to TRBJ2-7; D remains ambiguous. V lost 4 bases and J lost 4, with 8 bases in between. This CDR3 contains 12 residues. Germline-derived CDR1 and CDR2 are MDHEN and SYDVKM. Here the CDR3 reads CASSSSSYEQYF. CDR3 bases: TGTGCCAGCAGTTCAAGCTCGTACGAGCAGTACTTC.

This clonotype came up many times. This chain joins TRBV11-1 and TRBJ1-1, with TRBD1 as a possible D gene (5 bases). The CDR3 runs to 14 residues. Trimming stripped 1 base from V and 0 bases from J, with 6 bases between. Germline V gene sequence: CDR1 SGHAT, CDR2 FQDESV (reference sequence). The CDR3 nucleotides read TGTGCCAGCAGCTTAGGGGGGGTGAACACTGAAGCTTTCTTT. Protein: CASSLGGVNTEAFF.

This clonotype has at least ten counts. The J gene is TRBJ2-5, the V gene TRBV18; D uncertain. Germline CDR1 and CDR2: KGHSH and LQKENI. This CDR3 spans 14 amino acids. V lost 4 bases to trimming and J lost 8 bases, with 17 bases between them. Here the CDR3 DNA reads TGTGCCAGCTCACGCAACTCAGAACGCCGAACCCAGTACTTC. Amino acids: CASSRNSERRTQYF.

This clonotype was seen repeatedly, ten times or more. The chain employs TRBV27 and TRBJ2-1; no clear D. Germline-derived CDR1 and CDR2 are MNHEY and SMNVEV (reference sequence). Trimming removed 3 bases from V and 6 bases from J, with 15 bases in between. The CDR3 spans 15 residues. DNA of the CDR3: TGTGCCAGCAGTTTGAGCCCGACGGGTTCCAATGAGCAGTTCTTC. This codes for CASSLSPTGSNEQFF.

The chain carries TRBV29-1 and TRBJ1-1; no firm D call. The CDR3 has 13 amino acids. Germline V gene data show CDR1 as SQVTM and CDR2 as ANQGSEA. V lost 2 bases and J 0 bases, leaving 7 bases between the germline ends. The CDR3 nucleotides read TGCAGCGTTGAAAGCCGGCTGAACACTGAAGCTTTCTTT. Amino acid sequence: CSVESRLNTEAFF.

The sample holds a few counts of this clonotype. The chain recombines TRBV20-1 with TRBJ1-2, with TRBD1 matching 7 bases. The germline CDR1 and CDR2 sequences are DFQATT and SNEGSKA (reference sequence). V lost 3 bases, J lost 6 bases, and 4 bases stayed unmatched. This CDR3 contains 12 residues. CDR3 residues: CSASRTGDGYTF. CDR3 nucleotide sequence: TGCAGTGCTAGTCGGACAGGCGATGGCTACACCTTC.

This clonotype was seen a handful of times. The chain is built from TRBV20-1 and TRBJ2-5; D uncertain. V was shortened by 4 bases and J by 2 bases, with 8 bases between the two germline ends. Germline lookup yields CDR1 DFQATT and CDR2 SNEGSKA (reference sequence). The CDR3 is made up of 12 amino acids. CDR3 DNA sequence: TGCAGTGCTACCCCGGAGCAAGAGACCCAGTACTTC. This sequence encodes CSATPEQETQYF.

This CDR3 reads CSARDQRYNEQFF. The CDR3 coding sequence is TGCAGTGCTAGAGATCAACGTTACAATGAGCAGTTCTTC. The chain combines TRBV20-1 with TRBJ2-1; D remains ambiguous. The germline V gene has CDR1 DFQATT and CDR2 SNEGSKA (reference sequence). The CDR3 totals 13 residues. V was pared by 0 bases and J by 4 bases, with 7 bases between.

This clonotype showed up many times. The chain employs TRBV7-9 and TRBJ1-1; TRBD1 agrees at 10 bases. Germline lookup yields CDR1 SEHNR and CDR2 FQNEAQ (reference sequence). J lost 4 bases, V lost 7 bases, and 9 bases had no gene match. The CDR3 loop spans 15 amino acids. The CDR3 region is CASIPGTGVATEAFF. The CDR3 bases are TGTGCCAGCATACCCGGGACAGGGGTCGCCACTGAAGCTTTCTTT.

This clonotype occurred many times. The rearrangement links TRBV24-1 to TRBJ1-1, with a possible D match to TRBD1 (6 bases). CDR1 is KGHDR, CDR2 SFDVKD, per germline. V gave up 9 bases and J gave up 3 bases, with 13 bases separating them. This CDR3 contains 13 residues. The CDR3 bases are TGTGCCACCGGGCCCACAGGGCACACTGAAGCTTTCTTT. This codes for CATGPTGHTEAFF.

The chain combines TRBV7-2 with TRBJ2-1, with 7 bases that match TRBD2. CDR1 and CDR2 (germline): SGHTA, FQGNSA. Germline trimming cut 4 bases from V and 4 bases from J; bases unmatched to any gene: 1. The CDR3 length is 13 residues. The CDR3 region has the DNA TGTGCCAGCAGCTGGGGGGGATACAATGAGCAGTTCTTC. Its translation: CASSWGGYNEQFF. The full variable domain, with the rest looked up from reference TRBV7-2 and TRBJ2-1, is GAGVSQSPSNKVTEKGKDVELRCDPISGHTALYWYRQSLGQGLEFLIYFQGNSAPDKSGLPSDRFSAERTGGSVSTLTIQRTQQEDSAVYLCASSWGGYNEQFFGPGTRLTVL.

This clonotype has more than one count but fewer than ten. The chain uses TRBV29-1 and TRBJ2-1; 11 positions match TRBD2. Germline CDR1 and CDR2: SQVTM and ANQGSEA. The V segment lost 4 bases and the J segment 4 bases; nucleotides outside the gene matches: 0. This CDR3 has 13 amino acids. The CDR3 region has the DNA TGCAGCGTTGGGACTAGCGGGTACAATGAGCAGTTCTTC. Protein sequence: CSVGTSGYNEQFF.

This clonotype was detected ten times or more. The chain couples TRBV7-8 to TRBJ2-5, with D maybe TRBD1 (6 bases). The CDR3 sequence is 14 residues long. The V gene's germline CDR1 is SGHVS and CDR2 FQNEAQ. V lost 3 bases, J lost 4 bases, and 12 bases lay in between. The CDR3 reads CASSFPGQGETQYF. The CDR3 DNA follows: TGTGCCAGCAGCTTTCCGGGACAAGGAGAGACCCAGTACTTC.

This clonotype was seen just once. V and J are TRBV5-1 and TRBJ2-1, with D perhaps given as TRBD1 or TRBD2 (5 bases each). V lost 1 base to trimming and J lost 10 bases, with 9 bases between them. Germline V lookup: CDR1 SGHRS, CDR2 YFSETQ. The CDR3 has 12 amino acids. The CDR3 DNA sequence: TGCGCCAGCAGCTTGAGGGACGGAGAGCAGTTCTTC. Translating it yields CASSLRDGEQFF.